A selection of T cell receptor beta chains follows, all from one sample in a study of T cell changes during pregnancy in multiple sclerosis. Profiled with immunoSEQ multiplex PCR; TCRdb holds only in-frame clones, not every one. The sample lists tens of thousands of clones; around 90% were seen once. The starting material was CD8+ T cells from peripheral blood mononuclear cells, obtained before pregnancy. The source is a female donor with multiple sclerosis, enrolled in a pregnancy study. Each CDR3 is given with its conserved first and last residue. D genes are given only for firm matches. Clone sizes are given selectively: once, few, many, or a class where the clone is expanded.

TRBJ2-2 | TRBV9 | . | 18 | TRBD1 | TGTGCCAGCAGCACCCAGTACCCAGGGACAGGCGATACCGGGGAGCTGTTTTTT | CASSTQYPGTGDTGELFF
TRBJ2-3 | TRBV11-3 | . | 14 | . | TGTGCCAGCAGCTGGCGGGGTTTGCCAGATACGCAGTATTTT | CASSWRGLPDTQYF
TRBJ1-1 | TRBV19 | . | 15 | . | TGTGCCAGTAGTCCCGGGATGGGGATGAACACTGAAGCTTTCTTT | CASSPGMGMNTEAFF
TRBJ2-5 | TRBV29-1 | . | 13 | TRBD1 | TGCAGCGTATACAGGGGGCGCACAGAGACCCAGTACTTC | CSVYRGRTETQYF
TRBJ1-4 | TRBV27 | . | 14 | . | TGTGCCAGCAGTTTCACAGGACAAGGAGAAAAACTGTTTTTT | CASSFTGQGEKLFF
TRBJ1-6 | TRBV9 | . | 17 | TRBD1 | TGTGCCAGCAGCGGCGAGGGACAGGGGCCCCTTAATTCACCCCTCCACTTT | CASSGEGQGPLNSPLHF
TRBJ2-5 | TRBV6-1 | once | 16 | TRBD2 | TGTGCCAGCAGTGAATCCCGTTTGGCTAGCGGCGAGACCCAGTACTTC | CASSESRLASGETQYF
TRBJ1-4 | TRBV6-6 | . | 15 | . | TGTGCCAGCACCCCCGCCGACAGGATTAATGAAAAACTGTTTTTT | CASTPADRINEKLFF
TRBJ1-1 | TRBV4-3 | medium-sized | 13 | . | TGCGCCAGCAGCCAACGAACGGGCACTGAAGCTTTCTTT | CASSQRTGTEAFF
TRBJ2-3 | TRBV9 | . | 16 | TRBD2 | TGTGCCAGCAGCGACCGGACTAGCGGGGGTCCGGATACGCAGTATTTT | CASSDRTSGGPDTQYF
TRBJ1-1 | TRBV9 | . | 15 | TRBD1 | TGTGCCAGCAGCGTCTCAGGACAGGGGGGAACTGAAGCTTTCTTT | CASSVSGQGGTEAFF
TRBJ1-2 | TRBV11-1 | . | 14 | TRBD1 | TGTGCCAGCAGCGCACGACAGGGTGGATATGGCTACACCTTC | CASSARQGGYGYTF
TRBJ2-3 | TRBV4-3 | . | 15 | . | TGCGCCAGCAGCCCATCAATGGGAGGCACAGATACGCAGTATTTT | CASSPSMGGTDTQYF
TRBJ2-3 | TRBV19 | . | 13 | . | TGTGCCAGTAGTAAACTAGCTGGAGATACGCAGTATTTT | CASSKLAGDTQYF
TRBJ1-4 | TRBV6-5 | . | 14 | . | TGTGCCAGCAGTTACGGGGGGGCTAATGAAAAACTGTTTTTT | CASSYGGANEKLFF
TRBJ2-7 | TRBV7-2 | . | 15 | . | TGTGCCAGCAGCTTAAATTCAGGGTCAAACTACGAGCAGTACTTC | CASSLNSGSNYEQYF
TRBJ1-4 | TRBV7-9 | . | 14 | TRBD1 | TGTGCCAGCAGCGCGGGACAGCGAAATGAAAAACTGTTTTTT | CASSAGQRNEKLFF
TRBJ2-7 | TRBV27 | . | 16 | TRBD1 | TGTGCCAGCAGCCTGCTTCTCGGGACAGGGTCCTACGAGCAGTACTTC | CASSLLLGTGSYEQYF
TRBJ2-3 | TRBV9 | . | 15 | . | TGTGCCAGCAGCGCCAGTATTCCCCTCACAGATACGCAGTATTTT | CASSASIPLTDTQYF
TRBJ2-7 | TRBV7-8 | . | 17 | TRBD2 | TGTGCCAGCATGCCACTTCCTAAAGCGGGGGAGGCCTACGAGCAGTACTTC | CASMPLPKAGEAYEQYF
TRBJ2-2 | TRBV7-2 | once | 17 | TRBD2 | TGTGCCAGCAGCTTTCTAGCGGGGGGACCTAACACCGGGGAGCTGTTTTTT | CASSFLAGGPNTGELFF
TRBJ2-1 | TRBV4-2 | . | 15 | TRBD2 | TGTGCCAGCAGCCCGGGACTAGCGGGGGGCAATGAGCAGTTCTTC | CASSPGLAGGNEQFF
TRBJ2-7 | TRBV7-3 | . | 14 | . | TGTGCCAGCAGCTTAATGGCAGGGGCATACGAGCAGTACTTC | CASSLMAGAYEQYF
TRBJ1-1 | TRBV7-2 | once | 14 | . | TGTGCCAGCAGCACACTAGGGGGAACGACTGAAGCTTTCTTT | CASSTLGGTTEAFF
TRBJ1-2 | TRBV5-5 | . | 17 | . | TGTGCCAGCAGCTTACGCCGGGACACGGCCATTAACTATGGCTACACCTTC | CASSLRRDTAINYGYTF
TRBJ2-1 | TRBV11-2 | . | 14 | TRBD2 | TGTGCCAGCAGCACTAGCGGGGACTACAATGAGCAGTTCTTC | CASSTSGDYNEQFF
TRBJ2-1 | TRBV7-2 | . | 16 | . | TGTGCCAGCAGCTCCCCTGCCAGGATTGGTGACAATGAGCAGTTCTTC | CASSSPARIGDNEQFF
TRBJ1-2 | TRBV5-6 | . | 14 | TRBD1 | TGTGCCAGCAGCTTGGGACAGGGGACCTATGGCTACACCTTC | CASSLGQGTYGYTF
TRBJ1-5 | TRBV6-1 | . | 15 | . | TGTGCCAGCAGTGTTTTAGGCAGTAGCGGTCAGCCCCAGCATTTT | CASSVLGSSGQPQHF
TRBJ2-2 | TRBV4-1 | . | 14 | . | TGCGCCAGCAGCCAGTACCCAGAAACCGGGGAGCTGTTTTTT | CASSQYPETGELFF